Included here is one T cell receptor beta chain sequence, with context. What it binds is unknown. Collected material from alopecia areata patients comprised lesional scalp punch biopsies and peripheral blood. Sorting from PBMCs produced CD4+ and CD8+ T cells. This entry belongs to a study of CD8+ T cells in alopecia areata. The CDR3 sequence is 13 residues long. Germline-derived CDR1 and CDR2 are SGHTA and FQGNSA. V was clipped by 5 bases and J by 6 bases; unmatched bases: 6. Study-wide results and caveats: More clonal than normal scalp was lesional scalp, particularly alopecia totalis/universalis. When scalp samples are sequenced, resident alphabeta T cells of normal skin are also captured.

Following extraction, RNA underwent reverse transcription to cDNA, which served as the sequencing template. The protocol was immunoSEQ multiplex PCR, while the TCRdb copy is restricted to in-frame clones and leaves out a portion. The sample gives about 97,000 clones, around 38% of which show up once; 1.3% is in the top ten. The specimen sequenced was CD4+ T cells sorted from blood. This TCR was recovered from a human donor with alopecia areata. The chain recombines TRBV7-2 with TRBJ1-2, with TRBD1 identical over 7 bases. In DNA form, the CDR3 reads TGTGCCAGCAGCCAGGGGGTGGGACATGGCTACACCTTC. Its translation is CASSQGVGHGYTF. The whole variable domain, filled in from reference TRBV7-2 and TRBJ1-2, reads GAGVSQSPSNKVTEKGKDVELRCDPISGHTALYWYRQSLGQGLEFLIYFQGNSAPDKSGLPSDRFSAERTGGSVSTLTIQRTQQEDSAVYLCASSQGVGHGYTFGSGTRLTVV.